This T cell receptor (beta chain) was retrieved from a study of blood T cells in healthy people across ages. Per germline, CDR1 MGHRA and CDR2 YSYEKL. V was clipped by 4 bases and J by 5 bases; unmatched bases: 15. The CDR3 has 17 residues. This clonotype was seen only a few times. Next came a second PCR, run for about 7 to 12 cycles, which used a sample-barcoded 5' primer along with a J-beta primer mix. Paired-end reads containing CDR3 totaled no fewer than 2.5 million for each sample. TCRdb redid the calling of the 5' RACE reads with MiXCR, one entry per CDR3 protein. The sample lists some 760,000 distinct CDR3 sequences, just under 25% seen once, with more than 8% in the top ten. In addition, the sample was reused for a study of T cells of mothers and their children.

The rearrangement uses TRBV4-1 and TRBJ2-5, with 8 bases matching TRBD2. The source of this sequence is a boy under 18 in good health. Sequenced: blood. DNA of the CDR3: TGCGCCAGCAGCCGGGGGATAGGACTAGCTCGAGATGAGACCCAGTACTTC. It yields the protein CASSRGIGLARDETQYF.